This T cell receptor beta chain was obtained from a study of T cells in pancreatic ductal adenocarcinoma. Study findings and constraints: Comparisons of tumor and blood clonality may show falsely lower tumor diversity.

Details on this clone: Its cognate antigen is unknown.

The protocol was immunoSEQ multiplex PCR, while the TCRdb copy is restricted to in-frame clones and leaves out a portion. The sample records 15,000 to 20,000 clones, around nine tenths being singletons. No neoadjuvant therapy was given to the selected pancreatic ductal adenocarcinoma patients before their surgery. Per germline, CDR1 SGHAT and CDR2 FQNNGV. J was trimmed by 10 bases and V by 1 base; bases with no gene match: 17. The length of the CDR3 is 19 residues. V is TRBV11-2 and J is TRBJ2-1; 12 bases line up with TRBD2. Sequencing was performed on PBMCs. This sequence was found in a human donor with pancreatic ductal adenocarcinoma. The DNA of the CDR3 is TGTGCCAGCAGCTTAGGACCAACTACTAGCGGGGGGACCCAGGGCGAGCAGTTCTTC. This sequence encodes CASSLGPTTSGGTQGEQFF.